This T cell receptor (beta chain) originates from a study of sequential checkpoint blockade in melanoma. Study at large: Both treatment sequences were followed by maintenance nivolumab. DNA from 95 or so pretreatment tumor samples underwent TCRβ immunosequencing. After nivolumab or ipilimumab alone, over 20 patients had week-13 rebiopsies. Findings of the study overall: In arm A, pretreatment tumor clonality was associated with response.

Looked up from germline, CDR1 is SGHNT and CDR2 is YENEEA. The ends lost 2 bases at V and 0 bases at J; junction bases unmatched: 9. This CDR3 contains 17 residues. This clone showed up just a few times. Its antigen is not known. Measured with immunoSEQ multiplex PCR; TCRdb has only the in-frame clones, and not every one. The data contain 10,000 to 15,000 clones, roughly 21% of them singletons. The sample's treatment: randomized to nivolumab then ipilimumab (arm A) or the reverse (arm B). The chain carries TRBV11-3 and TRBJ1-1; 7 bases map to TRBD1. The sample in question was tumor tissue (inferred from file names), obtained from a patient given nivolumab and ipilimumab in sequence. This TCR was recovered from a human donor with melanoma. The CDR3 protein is CASSLYDRVKVNTEAFF. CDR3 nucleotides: TGTGCCAGCAGCTTATATGACAGGGTAAAAGTGAACACTGAAGCTTTCTTT.